A selection of T cell receptor beta chains follows, all from one sample in a study of T cells after yellow fever vaccination. TCRdb fed the 5' RACE reads into MiXCR, producing one record per CDR3 protein. The table shows approximately 510,000 distinct CDR3 sequences, with about a fifth occurring only once. The sequences come from PBMCs, collected more than 20 days after the first yellow fever vaccination. Receptors were obtained from a young man who received the YFV17D yellow fever vaccine. CDR3s include the opening cysteine and the closing phenylalanine or tryptophan. The D gene is left open where the match is weak. Size tells how often a clone was seen (once, few, many) or the class of an expanded clone, and some rows leave it out.

.,.,TRBJ2-1,TRBV5-1,15,CASSPVGTSYNEQFF,TGCGCCAGCAGCCCGGTGGGGACCTCCTACAATGAGCAGTTCTTC
.,TRBD2,TRBJ2-2,TRBV20-1,14,CSARGLAGVGELFF,TGCAGTGCTAGAGGCCTAGCGGGGGTCGGGGAGCTGTTTTTT
.,.,TRBJ1-2,TRBV20-1,14,CSARASAGLILHTF,TGCAGTGCTAGAGCGAGTGCTGGACTTATATTGCACACCTTC
few,.,TRBJ2-5,TRBV12-3/TRBV12-4,15,CASSFGEAVGETQYF,TGTGCCAGCAGTTTTGGGGAGGCCGTGGGGGAGACCCAGTACTTC
.,TRBD1,TRBJ2-7,TRBV19,14,CASSIQQGKYEQYF,TGTGCCAGTAGTATACAACAGGGGAAGTACGAGCAGTACTTC
few,TRBD1,TRBJ1-6,TRBV7-2,14,CASRAQGAYSPLHF,TGTGCCAGCAGGGCACAGGGGGCGTATTCACCCCTCCACTTT
.,TRBD1,TRBJ2-3,TRBV11-2,15,CASSHYRGPPDTQYF,TGTGCCAGCAGCCACTACAGGGGGCCCCCAGATACGCAGTATTTT
.,TRBD1,TRBJ1-2,TRBV6-5,15,CASSSPDRGKYGYTF,TGTGCCAGCAGTTCCCCTGACAGGGGAAAGTATGGCTACACCTTC
.,.,TRBJ2-3,TRBV2,15,CASSDWLAGTDTQYF,TGTGCCAGCAGTGATTGGTTGGCGGGCACAGATACGCAGTATTTT
.,TRBD1,TRBJ2-1,TRBV5-5,16,CASSPVAGGFYNEQFF,TGTGCCAGCAGCCCCGTCGCAGGGGGCTTTTACAATGAGCAGTTCTTC
.,.,TRBJ1-1,TRBV19,13,CASSIRVDTEAFF,TGTGCCAGTAGTATACGGGTGGACACTGAAGCTTTCTTT
.,.,TRBJ1-2,TRBV6-2/TRBV6-3,14,CASRDRDINYGYTF,TGTGCCAGCAGGGACCGGGACATTAACTATGGCTACACCTTC
.,TRBD2,TRBJ2-5,TRBV12-3/TRBV12-4,15,CATRSQRGGGETQYF,TGTGCCACCCGATCCCAGCGGGGGGGAGGCGAGACCCAGTACTTC
few,TRBD1,TRBJ1-5,TRBV3-1,13,CASSSDRGQPQHF,TGTGCCAGCAGTTCGGACAGGGGACAGCCCCAGCATTTT
few,TRBD2,TRBJ2-1,TRBV24-1,15,CATSDLAGGYNEQFF,TGTGCCACCAGTGACCTAGCGGGGGGCTACAATGAGCAGTTCTTC
few,.,TRBJ2-5,TRBV20-1,15,CSAIAPGGPQETQYF,TGCAGTGCTATTGCGCCGGGGGGCCCACAAGAGACCCAGTACTTC
.,.,TRBJ2-3,TRBV20-1,13,CSAGGEDADTQYF,TGCAGTGCCGGAGGGGAGGATGCAGATACGCAGTATTTT
.,.,TRBJ2-5,TRBV5-1,15,CASSFARAVQETQYF,TGCGCCAGCAGCTTCGCCCGGGCGGTCCAAGAGACCCAGTACTTC
.,.,TRBJ1-5,TRBV29-1,13,CSVEWGSNQPQHF,TGCAGCGTTGAGTGGGGTAGCAATCAGCCCCAGCATTTT
few,TRBD1,TRBJ1-1,TRBV3-1,16,CASSPGTGAVDTEAFF,TGTGCCAGCAGCCCCGGGACAGGGGCCGTGGACACTGAAGCTTTCTTT
.,.,TRBJ2-7,TRBV4-2,11,CASSQEGTSVF,TGTGCCAGCAGCCAAGAAGGGACTTCGGTCTTC
.,.,TRBJ2-1,TRBV12-3/TRBV12-4,13,CASTSDPYNEQFF,TGTGCCAGCACCAGCGACCCCTACAATGAGCAGTTCTTC
.,.,TRBJ2-7,TRBV3-1,14,CASSLNLKTYEQYF,TGTGCCAGCAGCCTCAACCTTAAGACCTACGAGCAGTACTTC
many,.,TRBJ1-1,TRBV5-1,19,CASSLWPSTGRWSDTEAFF,TGCGCCAGCAGCTTGTGGCCTTCGACAGGCAGGTGGTCGGACACTGAAGCTTTCTTT
.,TRBD1,TRBJ1-2,TRBV30,13,CAWSGQGYYGYTF,TGTGCCTGGAGTGGACAGGGCTACTATGGCTACACCTTC
few,TRBD1,TRBJ2-7,TRBV6-5,16,CASSHYGTGGSYEQYF,TGTGCCAGCAGTCACTACGGGACAGGGGGGTCCTACGAGCAGTACTTC
few,.,TRBJ1-6,TRBV10-3,14,CAIRPEFGDSPLHF,TGTGCCATCAGGCCGGAGTTCGGGGATTCACCCCTCCACTTT
few,.,TRBJ1-5,TRBV6-1,13,CASSDGSNQPQHF,TGTGCCAGCAGCGACGGTAGCAATCAGCCCCAGCATTTT
few,.,TRBJ2-3,TRBV4-2,13,CASSPEGEYTQYF,TGTGCCAGCAGCCCCGAGGGGGAATATACGCAGTATTTT
few,TRBD1,TRBJ2-2,TRBV20-1,14,CSAPGQPNTGELFF,TGCAGTGCTCCGGGACAGCCGAACACCGGGGAGCTGTTTTTT
.,.,TRBJ1-6,TRBV4-3,14,CASSPGRANSPLHF,TGCGCCAGCAGCCCGGGCAGGGCCAATTCACCCCTCCACTTT
.,.,TRBJ1-1,TRBV29-1,12,CSVVAENTEAFF,TGCAGCGTGGTCGCGGAAAACACTGAAGCTTTCTTT
.,.,TRBJ1-1,TRBV2,12,CASSEAHIGAFF,TGTGCCAGCAGTGAAGCTCATATCGGAGCTTTCTTT
.,TRBD1,TRBJ2-2,TRBV20-1,17,CCAIAPGQGIRTGELFF,TGCTGTGCTATCGCCCCGGGACAGGGAATTCGGACCGGGGAGCTGTTTTTT
few,.,TRBJ2-5,TRBV7-2,12,CASSRVGETQYF,TGTGCCAGCAGCAGGGTGGGAGAGACCCAGTACTTC
few,.,TRBJ1-1,TRBV18,14,CASSPQNRVTEAFF,TGTGCCAGCTCCCCCCAGAACAGGGTCACTGAAGCTTTCTTT
few,.,TRBJ1-1,TRBV7-8,15,CASSLDRWMNTEAFF,TGTGCCAGCAGCTTAGATAGGTGGATGAACACTGAAGCTTTCTTT
.,TRBD2,TRBJ2-3,TRBV11-2,18,CASTRRASGGPSTDTQYF,TGTGCCAGCACCCGCAGGGCTAGCGGGGGACCTAGCACAGATACGCAGTATTTT
few,TRBD1,TRBJ2-4,TRBV28,17,CASRELGTGLAKNIQYF,TGTGCCAGCAGGGAGCTGGGGACAGGGTTAGCCAAAAACATTCAGTACTTC
.,TRBD1,TRBJ2-7,TRBV6-1,14,CASRTGTGRYEQYF,TGTGCCAGCAGGACCGGGACAGGGAGATACGAGCAGTACTTC
.,.,TRBJ2-4,TRBV6-2/TRBV6-3,15,CASSYSIIAKNIQYF,TGTGCCAGCAGTTATAGCATTATAGCCAAAAACATTCAGTACTTC
.,.,TRBJ1-3,TRBV11-2,15,CASSFHRLSGNTIYF,TGTGCCAGCAGCTTCCACAGACTCTCTGGAAACACCATATATTTT
.,TRBD1,TRBJ2-7,TRBV20-1,13,CSATGQVPAEQYF,TGCAGTGCCACGGGACAGGTCCCGGCCGAGCAGTACTTC
.,.,TRBJ1-3,TRBV28,15,CASSLRGGPGNTIYF,TGTGCCAGCAGTTTGAGAGGAGGTCCTGGAAACACCATATATTTT
once,.,TRBJ2-5,TRBV27,14,CASSPGIRIETQYF,TGTGCCAGCAGCCCGGGGATAAGGATAGAGACCCAGTACTTC
.,.,TRBJ1-1,TRBV7-3,14,CASSPQGQASLAFF,TGTGCCAGCAGCCCTCAGGGCCAGGCTAGTTTAGCTTTCTTT
once,TRBD2,TRBJ2-5,TRBV4-1,17,CASSQDPGGGAVKTQYF,TGCGCCAGCAGCCAAGACCCCGGCGGGGGGGCCGTTAAGACCCAGTACTTC
.,.,TRBJ1-2,TRBV4-3,15,CASSQGVQGSYGYTF,TGCGCCAGCAGCCAAGGAGTCCAGGGGTCCTATGGCTACACCTTC
.,.,TRBJ2-2,TRBV7-9,12,CASSFNPGELFF,TGTGCCAGCAGCTTTAATCCCGGGGAGCTGTTTTTT